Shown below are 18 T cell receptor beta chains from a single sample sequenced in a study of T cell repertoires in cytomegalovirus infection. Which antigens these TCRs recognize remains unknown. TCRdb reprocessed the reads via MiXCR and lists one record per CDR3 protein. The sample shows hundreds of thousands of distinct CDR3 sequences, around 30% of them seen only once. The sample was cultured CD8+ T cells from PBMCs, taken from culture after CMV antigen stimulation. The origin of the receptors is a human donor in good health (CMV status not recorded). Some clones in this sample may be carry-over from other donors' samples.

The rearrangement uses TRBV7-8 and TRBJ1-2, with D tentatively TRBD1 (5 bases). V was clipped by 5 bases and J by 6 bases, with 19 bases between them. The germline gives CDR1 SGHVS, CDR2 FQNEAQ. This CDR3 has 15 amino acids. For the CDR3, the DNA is TGTGCCAGCAGCACTAGTGGGACCGATAGACATGGCTACACCTTC. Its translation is CASSTSGTDRHGYTF.

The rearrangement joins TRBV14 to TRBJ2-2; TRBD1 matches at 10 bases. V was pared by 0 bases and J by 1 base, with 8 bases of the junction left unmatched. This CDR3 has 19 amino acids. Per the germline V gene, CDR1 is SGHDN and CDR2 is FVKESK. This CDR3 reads CASSQDILRDRGNTGELFF. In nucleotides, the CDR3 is TGTGCCAGCAGCCAAGATATCCTTCGGGACAGGGGGAACACCGGGGAGCTGTTTTTT.

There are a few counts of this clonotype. The CDR3 nucleotides are TGCGCCAGCAGCGCGGGACACCTCACAGATACGCAGTATTTT. Translation: CASSAGHLTDTQYF. The J gene is TRBJ2-3, the V gene TRBV5-1, with D perhaps assigned TRBD1 or TRBD2 (6 bases each). CDR1 is SGHRS and CDR2 is YFSETQ in the germline V gene. There are 14 residues in the CDR3. The germline V and J ends were trimmed by 4 bases and 2 bases, with 11 bases remaining between them.

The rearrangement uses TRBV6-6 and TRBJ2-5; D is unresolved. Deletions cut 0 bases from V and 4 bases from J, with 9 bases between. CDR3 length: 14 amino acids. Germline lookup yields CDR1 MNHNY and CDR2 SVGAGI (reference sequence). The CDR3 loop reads CASSYSWGRETQYF. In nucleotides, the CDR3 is TGTGCCAGCAGTTACTCGTGGGGTCGAGAGACCCAGTACTTC.

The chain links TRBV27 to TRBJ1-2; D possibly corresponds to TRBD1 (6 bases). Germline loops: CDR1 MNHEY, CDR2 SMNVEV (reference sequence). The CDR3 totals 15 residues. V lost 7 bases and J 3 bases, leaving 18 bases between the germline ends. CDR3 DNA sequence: TGTGCCAGCATCCTAAGGGGGGGCAGGGACTATGGCTACACCTTC. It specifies CASILRGGRDYGYTF.

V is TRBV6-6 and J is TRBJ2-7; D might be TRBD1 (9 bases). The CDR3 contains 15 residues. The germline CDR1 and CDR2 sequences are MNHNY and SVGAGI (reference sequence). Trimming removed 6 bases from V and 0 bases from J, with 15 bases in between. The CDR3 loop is CASSGRGQGSYEQYV. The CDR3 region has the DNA TGTGCCAGCAGCGGGAGGGGACAGGGCTCCTACGAGCAGTACGTC.

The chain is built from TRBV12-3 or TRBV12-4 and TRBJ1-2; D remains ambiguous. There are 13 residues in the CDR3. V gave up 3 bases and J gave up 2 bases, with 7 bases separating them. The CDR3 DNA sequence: TGTGCCAGCAGTTTGTCAGACAACTATGGCTACACCTTC. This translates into CASSLSDNYGYTF.

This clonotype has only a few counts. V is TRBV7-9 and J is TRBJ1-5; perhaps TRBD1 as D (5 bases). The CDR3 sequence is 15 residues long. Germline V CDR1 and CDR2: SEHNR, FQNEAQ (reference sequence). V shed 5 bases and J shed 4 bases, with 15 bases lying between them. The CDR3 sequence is CASSPAGTPNQPQHF. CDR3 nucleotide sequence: TGTGCCAGCAGCCCCGCCGGGACCCCAAATCAGCCCCAGCATTTT.

This chain's CDR3 is CASDREDRTDTQYF. In nucleotides, the CDR3 is TGTGCCAGCGACCGGGAGGATCGCACAGATACGCAGTATTTT. V and J are TRBV12-3 or TRBV12-4 and TRBJ2-3; TRBD2 aligns across 7 bases. The V segment lost 8 bases and the J segment 1 base; nucleotides outside the gene matches: 6. This CDR3 has 14 amino acids.

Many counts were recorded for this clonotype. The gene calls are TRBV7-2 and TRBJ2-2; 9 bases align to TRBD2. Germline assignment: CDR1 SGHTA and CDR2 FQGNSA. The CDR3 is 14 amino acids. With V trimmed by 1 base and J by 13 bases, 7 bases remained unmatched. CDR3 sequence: CASSLGSGGRGLFF. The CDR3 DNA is TGTGCCAGCAGCTTAGGTTCTGGCGGGAGGGGGCTGTTTTTT. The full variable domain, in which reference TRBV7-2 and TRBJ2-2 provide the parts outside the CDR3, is GAGVSQSPSNKVTEKGKDVELRCDPISGHTALYWYRQSLGQGLEFLIYFQGNSAPDKSGLPSDRFSAERTGGSVSTLTIQRTQQEDSAVYLCASSLGSGGRGLFFGEGSRLTVL.

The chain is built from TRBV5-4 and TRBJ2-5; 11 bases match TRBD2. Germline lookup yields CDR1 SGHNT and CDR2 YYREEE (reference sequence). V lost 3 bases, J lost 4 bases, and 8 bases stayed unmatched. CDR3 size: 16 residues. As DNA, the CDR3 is TGTGCCAGCAGCTATTTTAGCGGGGGGGACCCAGAGACCCAGTACTTC. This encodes CASSYFSGGDPETQYF.

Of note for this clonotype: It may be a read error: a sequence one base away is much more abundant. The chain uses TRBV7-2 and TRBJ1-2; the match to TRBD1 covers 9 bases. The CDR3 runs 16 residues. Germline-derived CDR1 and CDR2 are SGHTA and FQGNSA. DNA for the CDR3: TGTGTCAGCAGCCAGCCGGGACAGGGCGCAAACTATGGCTACACCTTC. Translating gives CVSSQPGQGANYGYTF.

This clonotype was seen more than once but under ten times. CDR3 DNA: TGTGCCAGCAGTGAAGTACTAGTGCGGGGCTTCTACGAGCAGTACTTC. Residues: CASSEVLVRGFYEQYF. The V and J genes are TRBV6-1 and TRBJ2-7, with D possibly being TRBD2 (6 bases). The CDR3 is 16 residues long. The V end was cut by 1 base, the J end by 3 bases, with 16 bases between. Germline assignment: CDR1 MNHNS and CDR2 SASEGT.

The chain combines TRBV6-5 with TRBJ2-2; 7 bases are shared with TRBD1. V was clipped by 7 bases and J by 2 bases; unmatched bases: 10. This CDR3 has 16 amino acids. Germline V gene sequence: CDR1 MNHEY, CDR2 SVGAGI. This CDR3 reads CASTLTGAPNTGELFF. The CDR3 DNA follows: TGTGCCAGCACCCTAACAGGGGCCCCCAACACCGGGGAGCTGTTTTTT.

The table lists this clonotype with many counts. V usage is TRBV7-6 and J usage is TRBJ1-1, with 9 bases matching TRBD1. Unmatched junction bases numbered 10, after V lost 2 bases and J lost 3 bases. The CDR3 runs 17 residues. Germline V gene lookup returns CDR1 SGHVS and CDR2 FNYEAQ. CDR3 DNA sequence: TGTGCCAGCAGCTTACTACGGACAGGGGCGACGTACACTGAAGCTTTCTTT. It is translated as CASSLLRTGATYTEAFF.

The CDR3 sequence: CASADRGRNQPQHF. Written as DNA, the CDR3 is TGTGCCAGTGCCGACAGGGGGCGTAATCAGCCCCAGCATTTT. J is TRBJ1-5 and V is TRBV19, with TRBD1 matching 10 bases. V lost 8 bases and J lost 4; bases outside the gene matches: 5. The CDR3 is 14 amino acids. CDR1 is LNHDA, CDR2 SQIVND, per germline (reference sequence).

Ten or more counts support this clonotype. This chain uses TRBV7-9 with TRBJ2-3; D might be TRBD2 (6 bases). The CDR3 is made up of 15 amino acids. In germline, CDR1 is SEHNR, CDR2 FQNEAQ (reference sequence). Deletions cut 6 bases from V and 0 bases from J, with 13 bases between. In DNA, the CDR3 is TGTGCCAGCAGTCGACTAGACTCTAGCACAGATACGCAGTATTTT. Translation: CASSRLDSSTDTQYF.

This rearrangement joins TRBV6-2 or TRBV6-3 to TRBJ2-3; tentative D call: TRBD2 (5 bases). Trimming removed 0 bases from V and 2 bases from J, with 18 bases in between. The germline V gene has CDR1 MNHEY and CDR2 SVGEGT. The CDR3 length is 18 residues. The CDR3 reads CASSYSNRENVFTDTQYF. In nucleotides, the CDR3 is TGTGCCAGCAGTTACTCTAACCGGGAAAACGTTTTCACAGATACGCAGTATTTT.